This is a list of T cell receptor beta chains from one sample in a study of control samples from healthy donors and cancer patients. Data came from immunoSEQ multiplex PCR; TCRdb stores just in-frame clones and leaves some out. The table shows some 100,000 clones, with about 88% occurring only once. Sequences were obtained from blood. The receptors were sampled from a woman aged 45-65 years in good health. Each CDR3 is given with its conserved first and last residue. D genes are given only for firm matches. Clone size is stated in some rows and not others, as once, few, many or a class when expanded.

j_gene: TRBJ1-6; abundance: .; d_gene: TRBD1; v_gene: TRBV20-1; CDR3aa: CSASVDRDSPLHF; CDR3nt: TGCAGTGCTAGTGTGGACAGGGATTCACCCCTCCACTTT
j_gene: TRBJ2-5; abundance: .; d_gene: .; v_gene: TRBV19; CDR3aa: CASGPGETQYF; CDR3nt: TGTGCCAGTGGCCCGGGAGAGACCCAGTACTTC
j_gene: TRBJ2-5; abundance: .; d_gene: .; v_gene: TRBV6-5; CDR3aa: CATRAGTSKETQYF; CDR3nt: TGTGCCACCCGGGCGGGGACGTCTAAAGAGACCCAGTACTTC
j_gene: TRBJ2-2; abundance: .; d_gene: TRBD2; v_gene: TRBV30; CDR3aa: CAYNTGTSGLRKLFF; CDR3nt: TGTGCCTACAACACCGGGACTAGCGGACTCAGGAAGCTGTTTTTT
j_gene: TRBJ2-7; abundance: .; d_gene: .; v_gene: TRBV12-5; CDR3aa: CASDVGQGVYEQYF; CDR3nt: TGTGCTAGTGACGTGGGGCAGGGTGTTTACGAGCAGTACTTC
j_gene: TRBJ2-1; abundance: .; d_gene: .; v_gene: TRBV4-1; CDR3aa: CASSPRVGRAHNEQFF; CDR3nt: TGCGCCAGCAGCCCCCGTGTCGGGAGAGCCCACAATGAGCAGTTCTTC
j_gene: TRBJ1-5; abundance: once; d_gene: TRBD1; v_gene: TRBV18; CDR3aa: CASSPGTGSQQPQHF; CDR3nt: TGTGCCAGCTCACCAGGGACAGGCTCGCAACAGCCCCAGCATTTT
j_gene: TRBJ1-4; abundance: .; d_gene: .; v_gene: TRBV27; CDR3aa: CASSLSWGLGEKLFF; CDR3nt: TGTGCCAGCAGTTTATCATGGGGCCTGGGGGAAAAACTGTTTTTT
j_gene: TRBJ2-5; abundance: .; d_gene: TRBD1; v_gene: TRBV7-9; CDR3aa: CASSFTGVSETQYF; CDR3nt: TGTGCCAGCAGCTTTACAGGGGTCAGTGAGACCCAGTACTTC
j_gene: TRBJ1-2; abundance: .; d_gene: .; v_gene: TRBV14; CDR3aa: CASSHLGDRDYGYTF; CDR3nt: TGTGCCAGCAGCCATCTCGGCGACAGAGACTATGGCTACACCTTC
j_gene: TRBJ2-1; abundance: few; d_gene: .; v_gene: TRBV20-1; CDR3aa: CSASGRDEQFF; CDR3nt: TGCAGTGCTAGTGGCAGGGATGAGCAGTTCTTC
j_gene: TRBJ2-1; abundance: .; d_gene: .; v_gene: TRBV7-2; CDR3aa: CASSQSGQGPRNEQFF; CDR3nt: TGTGCCAGCAGCCAGAGCGGGCAGGGTCCAAGAAATGAGCAGTTCTTC
j_gene: TRBJ2-1; abundance: .; d_gene: .; v_gene: TRBV7-9; CDR3aa: CACTLRGYNEQFF; CDR3nt: TGTGCCTGCACATTGCGGGGATACAATGAGCAGTTCTTC
j_gene: TRBJ2-1; abundance: .; d_gene: TRBD2; v_gene: TRBV5-4; CDR3aa: CASSLRGGRNEQFF; CDR3nt: TGTGCCAGCAGCTTGCGGGGGGGCCGAAATGAGCAGTTCTTC
j_gene: TRBJ2-1; abundance: .; d_gene: TRBD2; v_gene: TRBV7-6; CDR3aa: CASSLALAGPFEQFF; CDR3nt: TGTGCCAGCAGCTTAGCGCTAGCGGGGCCGTTCGAGCAGTTCTTC
j_gene: TRBJ2-1; abundance: .; d_gene: TRBD2; v_gene: TRBV3-1/TRBV3-2; CDR3aa: CASSSSGIYNEQFF; CDR3nt: TGTGCCAGCAGCTCGAGCGGGATCTACAATGAGCAGTTCTTC
j_gene: TRBJ2-5; abundance: .; d_gene: TRBD1; v_gene: TRBV7-2; CDR3aa: CASSAQTGVETQYF; CDR3nt: TGTGCCAGCAGCGCCCAGACAGGGGTAGAGACCCAGTACTTC
j_gene: TRBJ2-3; abundance: .; d_gene: .; v_gene: TRBV4-3; CDR3aa: CASSQEQGTDTQYF; CDR3nt: TGCGCCAGCAGCCAAGAACAGGGCACAGATACGCAGTATTTT
j_gene: TRBJ1-5; abundance: .; d_gene: .; v_gene: TRBV5-1; CDR3aa: CASSLVSGPDQPQHF; CDR3nt: TGCGCCAGCAGCTTGGTCTCGGGGCCGGATCAGCCCCAGCATTTT
j_gene: TRBJ2-1; abundance: .; d_gene: TRBD2; v_gene: TRBV7-3; CDR3aa: CASRSSGYNEQFF; CDR3nt: TGTGCCAGCAGGTCTAGCGGATACAATGAGCAGTTCTTC
j_gene: TRBJ1-4; abundance: .; d_gene: .; v_gene: TRBV6-5; CDR3aa: CASSLDRATNEKLFF; CDR3nt: TGTGCCAGCAGTCTCGACCGTGCAACTAATGAAAAACTGTTTTTT
j_gene: TRBJ2-7; abundance: .; d_gene: .; v_gene: TRBV12-3/TRBV12-4; CDR3aa: CASSGTGRGEQYF; CDR3nt: TGTGCCAGCAGTGGTACTGGCCGGGGGGAGCAGTACTTC
j_gene: TRBJ2-5; abundance: .; d_gene: .; v_gene: TRBV4-1; CDR3aa: CASSQDARGTETQYF; CDR3nt: TGCGCCAGCAGCCAAGATGCCAGGGGAACAGAGACCCAGTACTTC
j_gene: TRBJ2-3; abundance: .; d_gene: TRBD1; v_gene: TRBV18; CDR3aa: CASSPTTGQATDTQYF; CDR3nt: TGTGCCAGCTCACCAACGACGGGACAGGCGACAGATACGCAGTATTTT
j_gene: TRBJ1-5; abundance: .; d_gene: TRBD1; v_gene: TRBV2; CDR3aa: CASRNRGQQPQHF; CDR3nt: TGTGCCAGCAGAAACAGGGGGCAACAGCCCCAGCATTTT
j_gene: TRBJ2-5; abundance: .; d_gene: TRBD2; v_gene: TRBV19; CDR3aa: CASSIGASGSEETQYF; CDR3nt: TGTGCCAGTAGTATTGGGGCTAGCGGGAGCGAAGAGACCCAGTACTTC
j_gene: TRBJ1-2; abundance: .; d_gene: .; v_gene: TRBV3-1/TRBV3-2; CDR3aa: CASSLHSVRANYGYTF; CDR3nt: TGTGCCAGCAGCCTTCACTCGGTCAGGGCCAACTATGGCTACACCTTC
j_gene: TRBJ1-2; abundance: .; d_gene: .; v_gene: TRBV19; CDR3aa: CASSSGGNYGYTF; CDR3nt: TGTGCCAGTAGTTCCGGGGGTAACTATGGCTACACCTTC
j_gene: TRBJ2-3; abundance: .; d_gene: TRBD1; v_gene: TRBV5-1; CDR3aa: CASNGQGMDTQYF; CDR3nt: TGCGCCAGCAACGGACAGGGGATGGATACGCAGTATTTT
j_gene: TRBJ2-3; abundance: .; d_gene: .; v_gene: TRBV29-1; CDR3aa: CSVGTEGQHTDTQYF; CDR3nt: TGCAGCGTGGGAACCGAGGGACAACACACAGATACGCAGTATTTT
j_gene: TRBJ2-1; abundance: .; d_gene: TRBD2; v_gene: TRBV6-4; CDR3aa: CASSDKGVKGLAGGLHNEQFF; CDR3nt: TGTGCCAGCAGTGACAAAGGCGTTAAGGGACTAGCGGGAGGACTCCACAATGAGCAGTTCTTC
j_gene: TRBJ2-3; abundance: .; d_gene: .; v_gene: TRBV7-9; CDR3aa: CASSSWVGSTPDTQYF; CDR3nt: TGTGCCAGCAGCTCATGGGTCGGGAGCACCCCAGATACGCAGTATTTT
j_gene: TRBJ1-1; abundance: few; d_gene: .; v_gene: TRBV7-3; CDR3aa: CASSLSPGVGTEAFF; CDR3nt: TGTGCCAGCAGCTTAAGTCCGGGCGTGGGCACTGAAGCTTTCTTT
j_gene: TRBJ2-7; abundance: few; d_gene: TRBD2; v_gene: TRBV20-1; CDR3aa: CSASTSGIPYEQYF; CDR3nt: TGCAGTGCTAGTACTAGCGGGATACCCTACGAGCAGTACTTC
j_gene: TRBJ2-5; abundance: .; d_gene: .; v_gene: TRBV30; CDR3aa: CAWNSASGTQYF; CDR3nt: TGTGCCTGGAACAGCGCCAGCGGGACCCAGTACTTC
j_gene: TRBJ1-4; abundance: .; d_gene: .; v_gene: TRBV5-5; CDR3aa: CASSWAVATNEKLFF; CDR3nt: TGTGCCAGCAGCTGGGCTGTGGCCACTAATGAAAAACTGTTTTTT
j_gene: TRBJ1-5; abundance: .; d_gene: .; v_gene: TRBV30; CDR3aa: CAWSVQGRYQPQHF; CDR3nt: TGTGCCTGGAGTGTACAGGGACGATATCAGCCCCAGCATTTT
j_gene: TRBJ1-1; abundance: .; d_gene: .; v_gene: TRBV29-1; CDR3aa: CSVGTGVGTEAFF; CDR3nt: TGCAGCGTGGGGACCGGGGTGGGCACTGAAGCTTTCTTT
j_gene: TRBJ2-1; abundance: .; d_gene: .; v_gene: TRBV30; CDR3aa: CAWSEELGPFF; CDR3nt: TGTGCCTGGAGTGAGGAGTTGGGTCCGTTCTTC
j_gene: TRBJ2-7; abundance: .; d_gene: TRBD2; v_gene: TRBV19; CDR3aa: CASSLASGFLYEQYF; CDR3nt: TGTGCCAGTAGTTTGGCTAGCGGGTTCCTGTACGAGCAGTACTTC
j_gene: TRBJ1-4; abundance: once; d_gene: TRBD1; v_gene: TRBV4-3; CDR3aa: CASSQDRTGGFEKLFF; CDR3nt: TGCGCCAGCAGCCAAGATAGGACAGGAGGTTTTGAAAAACTGTTTTTT
j_gene: TRBJ1-5; abundance: .; d_gene: .; v_gene: TRBV5-6; CDR3aa: CASSLEGSNQPQHF; CDR3nt: TGTGCCAGCAGCTTGGAAGGGAGCAATCAGCCCCAGCATTTT
j_gene: TRBJ1-1; abundance: few; d_gene: TRBD1; v_gene: TRBV19; CDR3aa: CASRPDRQMNTEAFF; CDR3nt: TGTGCCAGTAGGCCGGACAGGCAGATGAACACTGAAGCTTTCTTT
j_gene: TRBJ1-2; abundance: .; d_gene: .; v_gene: TRBV27; CDR3aa: CASSSGRPLGYGYTF; CDR3nt: TGTGCCAGCAGTTCGGGACGACCTTTGGGCTATGGCTACACCTTC
j_gene: TRBJ2-1; abundance: .; d_gene: TRBD2; v_gene: TRBV7-3; CDR3aa: CASSSSGLAGLILGEQFF; CDR3nt: TGTGCCAGCAGCTCGTCGGGACTAGCGGGCCTCATCCTTGGTGAGCAGTTCTTC
j_gene: TRBJ1-6; abundance: .; d_gene: .; v_gene: TRBV4-2; CDR3aa: CASSQPQTSRLAPLHF; CDR3nt: TGTGCCAGCAGCCAACCCCAGACATCTAGGTTGGCACCCCTCCACTTT
j_gene: TRBJ2-7; abundance: once; d_gene: .; v_gene: TRBV5-6; CDR3aa: CASRWAGIGEQYF; CDR3nt: TGTGCCAGCAGGTGGGCAGGGATTGGCGAGCAGTACTTC
j_gene: TRBJ1-1; abundance: .; d_gene: .; v_gene: TRBV30; CDR3aa: CAWSKGKNTEAFF; CDR3nt: TGTGCCTGGAGCAAGGGTAAGAACACTGAAGCTTTCTTT
j_gene: TRBJ1-2; abundance: .; d_gene: TRBD1; v_gene: TRBV9; CDR3aa: CASSWGKGTVANYGYTF; CDR3nt: TGTGCCAGCTCCTGGGGGAAAGGGACAGTAGCTAACTATGGCTACACCTTC
j_gene: TRBJ2-6; abundance: .; d_gene: .; v_gene: TRBV5-5; CDR3aa: CASSLAGSSGANVLTF; CDR3nt: TGTGCCAGCAGCCTCGCGGGGAGCTCTGGGGCCAACGTCCTGACTTTC
j_gene: TRBJ2-1; abundance: .; d_gene: .; v_gene: TRBV7-8; CDR3aa: CASSSSPGTSSYNEQFF; CDR3nt: TGTGCCAGCAGCTCGAGTCCCGGGACGAGCTCCTACAATGAGCAGTTCTTC
j_gene: TRBJ1-5; abundance: .; d_gene: .; v_gene: TRBV2; CDR3aa: CASRPGVVGGGNQPQHF; CDR3nt: TGTGCCAGCAGGCCCGGAGTCGTGGGCGGGGGCAATCAGCCCCAGCATTTT
j_gene: TRBJ1-1; abundance: few; d_gene: .; v_gene: TRBV5-6; CDR3aa: CASSVDLDNEAFF; CDR3nt: TGTGCCAGCAGCGTCGATCTGGACAATGAAGCTTTCTTT